The T cell receptor (beta chain) described here comes from a study of shared clonotypes between healthy human individuals. V lost 0 bases, J lost 6 bases, and 17 bases lay in between. This CDR3 has 17 amino acids. Germline CDR1 MNHNS, CDR2 SASEGT. TCRdb's table, derived via immunoSEQ multiplex PCR, lists solely in-frame clones and lacks some. The sample lists a few million clones, more than 85% seen once, with 0.39% in the top ten. Study-level points and caveats: Estimated richness values were generally larger in naive subsets than in memory subsets.

About this clone itself: Its antigen is undetermined.

Sequencing was done on a sample of naive CD4+ T cells from PBMCs. Specified subset: CD45RA+ positively selected. The genes are TRBV6-1 and TRBJ2-2; D call uncertain. This receptor was obtained from a man younger than 35 in good health. Some clones in this sample may be carry-over from other donors' samples. CDR3 bases: TGTGCCAGCAGTGAAGCGGGCAGGTCGATAATCCCCGGGGAGCTGTTTTTT. This codes for CASSEAGRSIIPGELFF.